This T cell receptor (beta chain) is drawn from a study of memory CD4+ T cells and cytomegalovirus serostatus. The ends were cut back, 5 bases at V and 1 base at J, with 10 bases in the middle. Germline CDR1 is MNHNY and CDR2 is SVGAGI (reference sequence). This CDR3 comprises 14 residues. TCRdb's copy holds only in-frame clones and misses some; the assay was immunoSEQ multiplex PCR. This table holds around 60,000 clones, roughly three quarters found once. The sort gate was single viable CD3+CD4+CD8-CD45RO+ cells for memory CD4+ T cells. What was sequenced was memory CD4+ T cells from blood. This receptor was identified in an adult in good health and CMV-seronegative. This chain uses TRBV6-6 with TRBJ2-3; D gene ambiguous. CDR3 loop: CASSLPSRTDTQYF. In nucleotides, the CDR3 is TGTGCCAGCAGTCTCCCCAGCCGCACAGATACGCAGTATTTT.